This T cell receptor (beta chain) was captured in a study of T cells in Graves' hyperthyroidism and ophthalmopathy. The ends were cut back, 2 bases at V and 10 bases at J, with 20 bases in the middle. CDR1 LGHNA and CDR2 YNFKEQ come from the germline V gene. The CDR3 length is 16 residues. Template material for amplifying TCR beta CDR3 regions consisted of RNA transcripts. An initial round of RT-PCR targeting the TCR CDR3 relied on the HTBI primer set. TCRdb fed the multiplex PCR reads into MiXCR, producing one record per CDR3 protein. The sample has about 160,000 distinct CDR3 sequences, about 9% seen once; the top ten hold less than 25%. This clonotype was counted between two and nine times.

The specimen sequenced was blood. This receptor was identified in a woman aged 18-30 years with Graves' hyperthyroidism that later progressed to Graves' ophthalmopathy. The chain has TRBV4-2 and TRBJ1-4; D remains unclear. The CDR3 DNA sequence: TGTGCCAGCAGCCAAAACCTCGGACCTAAATGGGGAAAACTGTTTTTT. It is translated as CASSQNLGPKWGKLFF.